The text below deals with one TCR beta chain. Its antigen is currently not known. Per-base qualities were not stored, and no clone one base away is much larger. Library preparation employed the immunoSEQ multiplex PCR assay. The multiplex PCR relied on a mix of 60 forward primers for TCR Vbeta segments and 13 reverse primers for TCR Jbeta segments. The CDR3 region of rearranged TCR beta genes was amplified from genomic DNA with a multiplex PCR assay. On the Illumina HiSeq System, the amplified TCR beta libraries were sequenced as 87-base-pair reads. As for the original processing: A later analysis tallied 75 million to 95 million unique TCR beta chains across the 666 repertoires, and around 12 million of those chains were shared by two or more donors. To remove PCR and sequencing errors, raw reads were error-corrected and collapsed into unique sequences using a nearest-neighbor algorithm that merged closely related sequences. V, D and J gene segments were assigned by aligning CDR3 sequences to IMGT reference sequences. For a sequence to be retained, a match of at least six nucleotides to both a V gene segment and a J gene segment was required. Rearrangements were classified as productive when the CDR3 lacked stop codons and remained in frame with V and J, and all other rearrangements were classified as non-productive. CDR3 was defined by IMGT convention, running from the second conserved V-encoded cysteine to the conserved J-encoded phenylalanine. The earlier analysis of 500 to 600 of the donors excluded sequences that lacked an unambiguous match to a single V gene segment. In an earlier analysis of more than 500 of the donors, a V segment was called functional when productive rearrangements were above 56.7%, and segregating when the standard deviation between donors exceeded 5%. A statistical classification framework was built for diagnosing cytomegalovirus status from the catalog of TCR beta chain sequences. In a later analysis, V and J genes were assigned by comparing TCR nucleotide sequences against IMGT/GENE-DB human TR gene sequences. Using the TCRdist pipeline, a later analysis assigned CDR3 sequences along with most-parsimonious VDJ recombination scenarios. In a later analysis, each TCR beta chain was defined by its CDR3 amino acid sequence together with its V-gene family, and reads lacking a unique V-gene family were excluded. A later analysis removed 500 to 600 highly shared, low-generation-probability nucleotide sequences to deal with suspected cross-contamination and a sequencing artifact. For each public chain, a later analysis derived a clonal expansion index from normalized ranks of inferred template counts within each repertoire. Generation probabilities in a later analysis came from a VDJ recombination model fitted to out-of-frame rearrangements, and those results were checked against IGoR. Hypergeometric tests were used in a later analysis to score TCR-TCR, TCR-HLA and TCR-CMV co-occurrence, with a repertoire-size bias correction applied to the TCR pairs. A later analysis estimated false discovery rates by permuting HLA or CMV assignments 20 times. In a later analysis, co-occurring TCRs were grouped using DBSCAN, with TCRdist sequence similarity added in when clustering inside HLA-allele-positive subsets. For co-occurrence clustering, repertoires with fewer than 30,000 or more than 120,000 public chains were excluded, along with roughly 5 repertoires with anomalous nucleotide sharing. The table was pulled from immuneACCESS by TCRdb, which kept in-frame rearrangements only. Such tables lose some clones; where checked, under half of the loss comes from unresolved V genes, and the rest has no known cause. D and trimming come from the DNA, and the V and J calls and clone size come from that table. For this sample there are around 200,000 clones; 82% appear just once. The ten largest make up 6% of the sample.

At the junction V is shortened by 3 bases and J by 0 bases, with 12 bases in between. Inclusive of the bounding cysteine and phenylalanine, the CDR3 is 15 residues long. The kept DNA is CDR3 alone, 45 bases in frame from the first base. CDR1 and CDR2 (SGDLS, YYNGEE) derive from the germline V gene. This specimen belongs to a study of cytomegalovirus exposure and HLA in healthy donors (dated by TCRdb to 2015 to 2018). Study-wide context: In an earlier analysis of approximately 640 of the donors, around 290 Gb of sequence data and 117 million unique TCR beta sequences from 150 million to 200 million T cells were reported. Approximately 300 gigabases of sequencing data and around 80 million unique TCR sequences made up an early release that covered approximately 700 HLA-typed donors. Of the 300 to 450 genotyped donors, approximately 80% fell in the genetic ancestry cluster associated with self-reported Caucasian donors. The study aimed to test whether signatures of past pathogen exposure could be identified by cataloging public T cell receptors. The study profiled the T cell repertoires of fewer than 850 subjects by immunosequencing and related them to cytomegalovirus serostatus. Besides the first cohort of approximately 670 subjects, a separate validation cohort made up of 95 to 150 different subjects was used. To predict cytomegalovirus infection status, the study brought together high-throughput TCR immunosequencing, statistical association of individual TCRs with disease status, and machine learning. A later analysis re-examined previously published TCR beta repertoires from more than 550 donors and added high-resolution HLA genotyping to investigate patterns of TCR occurrence. Rather than drawing on any new phenotypic data, the later analysis identified candidate immune exposures from TCR beta sequences and the way those sequences occurred across donors. An earlier analysis of nearly 600 of the donors applied high-throughput TCR beta sequencing to assess whether each TCR beta V gene segment acted as functional or pseudogenic. Donor age, sex, ethnicity and CMV serostatus were compiled alongside the repertoire data. Genome-wide SNP genotypes for about 55% of the roughly 670 donors were used in a later genetic analysis, which treated that subset as a discovery cohort. Every repertoire in the discovery cohort had been generated on one and the same sequencing platform. Both class I and class II loci were covered by HLA typing, at four-digit resolution. The number of typed donors differed by locus: about 620-630 for A, B, C, DRB1 and DQB1; 500 to 550 for DQA1; 606 for DPA1; and roughly 450 for DPB1. Roughly 5 DR-DQ haplotypes were handled as single units for association and clustering because linkage in the cohort was strong. On average, around 240,000 unique TCR beta nucleotide sequences were sequenced per donor among 398 genotyped donors of the cohort, with around 19% of those sequences being non-productive. What the study reported, not specific to this receptor: Compared with equally common non-associated chains, HLA-associated TCR beta chains in a later analysis were more clonally expanded and had lower generation probabilities. In a later analysis, most CMV-associated TCR beta chains were found to appear HLA-restricted, with HLA associations seemingly driven largely by CMV exposure. A later genetic analysis reported fewer N-insertions in productive TCRs among donors in an Asian-associated ancestry cluster than the roughly 670-donor mean. This cohort had only TCR beta chains sequenced, and the lack of alpha or paired-chain data limited which features could be detected. CMV serostatus was the only immune exposure information available for the cohort. The authors suggested that the approach could potentially be generalized to other disease states and immunological phenotypes. The study gave a list of around 170 TCR beta chains associated with cytomegalovirus. The sequencing pipeline was judged likely to have produced a cluster of highly shared sequence variants as a technical artifact. According to a later analysis, TCR association rates differed among HLA loci, with DRB1 alleles showing the most associated TCRs and HLA-C alleles showing the fewest. Broadly in line with IMGT annotations, most TCR beta V segments showed up in productive rearrangements about 87% or about 30% of the time in an earlier analysis of 450 to 600 of the donors. A further reported finding was that TCR beta sequences accurately predicted the HLA-A and HLA-B alleles for most subjects in the first cohort. Because HLA typing was unavailable for some donors at each locus, only the typed subset was used in association tests. An association between a missense DCLRE1C variant and V-gene and J-gene trimming of TCR beta chains was found in a later genetic analysis and replicated in an independent cohort. Several of the top co-occurrence clusters appeared to be linked to parvovirus B19, influenza, CMV and Epstein-Barr virus, according to a later analysis. When HLA alleles, especially DR and DQ, strongly co-occurred, TCR associations were difficult to assign to individual alleles. Most TCR sequences were observed very rarely across donors, whereas some public TCRs were present in many individuals. At a false discovery rate of 0.05, a later analysis linked about 16,000 TCR beta sequences to specific HLA alleles. In both the original and validation cohorts, the classifier was reported to diagnose cytomegalovirus status with high specificity and sensitivity. The earlier analysis of about 600 of the donors excluded some 16 rarely observed V segments, including chromosome 9 orphons, because counts were too low. Linkage disequilibrium might explain the correlated functional status among segregating V segments, but an unknown experimental factor could not be ruled out. Some IMGT-functional V segments, including TRBV6-2 and TRBV6-3, could not be distinguished by the 87-base-pair reads and were therefore excluded. Three of the identified cytomegalovirus-associated TCR beta chains were confirmed in vitro to be specific for cytomegalovirus antigens. Presence/absence analyses assumed roughly uniform sequencing depth across donors, an assumption that may not hold.

In total, 600 or so healthy bone marrow donors made up the cohort. Cohort members were all nominally healthy when sampled, although unrecorded immune exposures were likely present. The donor was CMV seropositive and belonged to the group of 250 to 300 seropositive cohort members. A peripheral blood sample was collected from each donor, and TCR beta sequencing was performed on peripheral blood mononuclear cells. The Qiagen DNeasy Blood Extraction Kit was used to extract genomic DNA from the blood cell samples. The chain was built from TRBV9 and TRBJ1-1; confidence is insufficient to name the D gene. This clonotype was obtained from a man aged 40-50 years in good health and CMV-seropositive. Sequencing was carried out using PBMCs. The DNA is TGTGCCAGCAGCGCGGCGGGCCAAGTGAACACTGAAGCTTTCTTT. It translates as CASSAAGQVNTEAFF.